This TCR beta chain was found in a study of blood T cell repertoires in COVID-19. This table comes from immunoSEQ multiplex PCR, and its TCRdb copy is limited to in-frame clones, with some not included. The repertoire holds 150,000 or so clones, with about four fifths as singletons. Trimming removed 4 bases from V and 4 bases from J, with 10 bases in between. The CDR3 has 13 amino acids. Germline V gene lookup returns CDR1 LNHDA and CDR2 SQIVND (reference sequence). This receptor was identified in a woman at least 80 years old with acute or convalescent COVID-19. Sequencing was performed on peripheral blood. The chain uses TRBV19 and TRBJ1-1; no clear D. This chain's CDR3 is CASSTQEGTEAFF. CDR3 bases: TGTGCCAGTAGTACCCAAGAGGGCACTGAAGCTTTCTTT.